Listed below are T cell receptor beta chains from one sample, sequenced in a study of breast tumors, draining lymph nodes, adjacent tissues. TCRdb redid the calling of the multiplex PCR reads with MiXCR, one entry per CDR3 protein. This sample carries 85,000 to 130,000 distinct CDR3 sequences, 21% of them seen once, and the ten largest clones take roughly 1.2%. Sequencing was performed on axillary lymph node tissue. These receptors all come from a female donor with breast cancer. Some clones in this sample may be carry-over from other donors' samples. Each CDR3 is given with its conserved first and last residue. A D gene is named only where the DNA matches it firmly. For some rows the clone size is stated as once, few or many, or as a class when expanded; others skip it.

J,size,D,V,DNA,CDR3
TRBJ2-7,many,TRBD1,TRBV4-2,TGTGCCAGCAGCCAAGATGGGACAGGGGAAATCTACGAGCAGTACTTC,CASSQDGTGEIYEQYF
TRBJ2-7,many,TRBD1,TRBV7-8,TGTGCCAGCAGCCCAGTCTTAGGACAGGGGGAAGGGGTGGGCGAGCAGTACTTC,CASSPVLGQGEGVGEQYF
TRBJ2-5,many,TRBD1,TRBV5-1,TGCGCCACCCGCCCCGGGACAGGGAAAGAGACCCAGTACTTC,CATRPGTGKETQYF
TRBJ2-7,many,NA,TRBV29-1,TGCAGCGTTGAGATATCCAAAGGCTACGAGCAGTACTTC,CSVEISKGYEQYF
TRBJ2-7,many,TRBD1,TRBV6-1,TGTGCCAGCAGTCAACGATGGACAGGGGCTAACGAGCAGTACTTC,CASSQRWTGANEQYF
TRBJ1-2,many,NA,TRBV6-5,TGTGCTACCCGGGGGGGCCCTGGCTACACCTTC,CATRGGPGYTF
TRBJ1-1,NA,NA,TRBV4-1,TGCGCCAGCAGCCAAGATCTGAACACTGAAGCTTTCTTT,CASSQDLNTEAFF
TRBJ2-3,many,NA,TRBV2,TGTGCCAGCAGTGACCCGCGCAGGGACGCAGATACGCAGTATTTT,CASSDPRRDADTQYF
TRBJ1-3,many,NA,TRBV4-1,TGCGCCAGCAGCCCTCGGGTTGGAGCTGGAAACACCATATATTTT,CASSPRVGAGNTIYF
TRBJ1-4,many,NA,TRBV7-9,TGTGCCAGCAGCACTTTAGGGGCTCCTAATGAAAAACTGTTTTTT,CASSTLGAPNEKLFF
TRBJ1-1,NA,NA,TRBV19,TGTGCCAGTAGTATTTTCAGCTTGAACACTGAAGCTTTCTTT,CASSIFSLNTEAFF
TRBJ2-2,many,NA,TRBV13,TGTGCCAGCAGCTCCCGGGCCTCGGGGGAGCTGTTTTTT,CASSSRASGELFF
TRBJ2-1,NA,TRBD2,TRBV28,TGTGCCAGCACCGTAGCGGGAGGCCCCTCCAATGAGCAGTTCTTC,CASTVAGGPSNEQFF
TRBJ2-3,many,TRBD2,TRBV4-1,TGCGCCAGCAGCCAAGATTTTGCGGGCGGGAGGAGATCAGATACGCAGTATTTT,CASSQDFAGGRRSDTQYF
TRBJ1-3,many,NA,TRBV4-1,TGCGCCAGCAGCCCCAACTCTGGAAACACCATATATTTT,CASSPNSGNTIYF
TRBJ1-6,many,NA,TRBV6-1,TGTGCCAGCAGTGAGATTGCGGGCTCCTATAATTCACCCCTCCACTTT,CASSEIAGSYNSPLHF
TRBJ1-2,NA,NA,TRBV7-9,TGTGCCAGCAGCTGGGACCTCTATGGCTACACCTTC,CASSWDLYGYTF
TRBJ1-2,many,NA,TRBV7-2,TGTGCCAGCAGCAAGGGGGGGTATGGCTACACCTTC,CASSKGGYGYTF
TRBJ2-3,many,NA,TRBV5-1,TGCGCCAGCAGCCCACAGGGTAGAGATACGCAGTATTTT,CASSPQGRDTQYF
TRBJ2-7,many,TRBD2,TRBV5-1,TGCGCCAGCAGCCTATCGGGGGGGACGACCTACGAGCAGTACTTC,CASSLSGGTTYEQYF
TRBJ2-3,many,NA,TRBV20-1,TGCAGTGCAGAGAGAGGGGCAGATACGCAGTATTTT,CSAERGADTQYF
TRBJ1-2,many,NA,TRBV5-1,TGCGCCAGCAGCTTGGACTGGGGGACTAACTATGGCTACACCTTC,CASSLDWGTNYGYTF
TRBJ1-2,many,TRBD1,TRBV20-1,TGCAGTGCTAGAGTGCAGGGGGCGCCTGGCTACACCTTC,CSARVQGAPGYTF
TRBJ2-4,NA,TRBD2,TRBV27,TGTGCCAGCAGTTTACGGGGACTAGCGGGGGGGGAGTACTTC,CASSLRGLAGGEYF
TRBJ2-7,many,NA,TRBV10-3,TGTGCCATCAGTGGGTCTGGGGGTTACGAGCAGTACTTC,CAISGSGGYEQYF
TRBJ1-3,few,NA,TRBV30,TGTGCCTGGAGTGTCAGGGGATCTGGAAACACCATATATTTT,CAWSVRGSGNTIYF
TRBJ1-6,many,TRBD1,TRBV19,TGTGCCAGCCGGACAGGGAATGGTTCACCCCTCCACTTT,CASRTGNGSPLHF
TRBJ1-2,many,TRBD1,TRBV5-5,TGTGCCAGCAGCTTTGATACAGGGGTATATGGCTACACCTTC,CASSFDTGVYGYTF
TRBJ1-5,many,NA,TRBV19,TGTGCCAGTAGTATAGGGCAGGTGGTCAATCAGCCCCAGCATTTT,CASSIGQVVNQPQHF
TRBJ2-7,many,NA,TRBV4-2,TGTGCCAGCAGCCAAGATCCCCTAGCGTTCGAGCAGTACTTC,CASSQDPLAFEQYF
TRBJ2-7,many,NA,TRBV5-1,NA,CASSLIVRAVLRAGEQYF
TRBJ2-7,many,NA,TRBV5-1,TGCGCCAGCAGCTTGGAATCAGGGGTCCTCTACGAGCAGTACTTC,CASSLESGVLYEQYF
TRBJ2-7,NA,NA,TRBV7-9,TGTGCCAGCAGCCAAGGGGTCCAAAACTACGAGCAGTACTTC,CASSQGVQNYEQYF
TRBJ2-1,many,NA,TRBV6-5,TGTGCCAGCAGTTATTATGGGTACAATGAGCAGTTCTTC,CASSYYGYNEQFF
TRBJ2-3,many,NA,TRBV11-1,TGTGCCAGCAGCTTCTACGGCACAGATACGCAGTATTTT,CASSFYGTDTQYF
TRBJ1-2,NA,TRBD1,TRBV5-6,TGTGCCAGCAGCGCGGGACAGGGGGCTTTTGGCTACACCTTC,CASSAGQGAFGYTF
TRBJ2-3,many,TRBD1,TRBV6-2/TRBV6-3,TGTGCCAGCAGGCGCGCGGGACAGGTCACAGATACGCAGTATTTT,CASRRAGQVTDTQYF
TRBJ1-3,many,NA,TRBV6-6,TGTGCCAGCAGTTTCTACAGGGTTAGAAACACCATATATTTT,CASSFYRVRNTIYF